A single sample is the source of the 9 T cell receptor beta chains below, sequenced in a study of spatial heterogeneity in lung cancer. Indicated time point: blood at routine non-recurrence follow-up after resection. TCRs were sequenced from unsorted whole RNA of tumor, nontumor lung or PBMC. TCRdb called the 5' RACE reads again in MiXCR, with one record for every CDR3 protein. The sample has 50,000 to 60,000 distinct CDR3 sequences, roughly 7.4% seen once. The sequencing here drew on PBMCs, taken at follow-up. These receptors all come from a female donor with early-stage non-small cell lung cancer.

This clonotype was counted many times. This sequence joins TRBV12-3 or TRBV12-4 and TRBJ1-4, with D unresolved. Between the trimmed V and J ends, which lost 5 bases and 7 bases, there was a span of 14 bases. The length of the CDR3 is 14 residues. Written as DNA, the CDR3 is TGTGCCAGCAGTCCGCCTGCATCTCGTGAAAAACTGTTTTTT. Translated, it gives CASSPPASREKLFF.

The V call is TRBV27, the J call TRBJ2-7, with TRBD2 identical over 7 bases. Unmatched junction bases numbered 10, after V lost 2 bases and J lost 3 bases. The CDR3 has 16 amino acids. From germline, CDR1 is MNHEY and CDR2 SMNVEV (reference sequence). CDR3 loop: CASSLKRGPGHYEQYF. CDR3 in DNA: TGTGCCAGCAGTTTAAAGCGGGGCCCGGGGCACTACGAGCAGTACTTC.

This clonotype was counted at least ten times. The chain recombines TRBV6-1 with TRBJ2-7, with D hard to call. Between the trimmed V and J ends, which lost 7 bases and 5 bases, there was a span of 9 bases. Looked up from germline, CDR1 is MNHNS and CDR2 is SASEGT. The CDR3 is made up of 11 amino acids. The CDR3 region is CASNEIHEQYF. The CDR3 DNA is TGTGCCAGCAACGAAATCCACGAGCAGTACTTC.

This clonotype was seen ten or more times. The chain carries TRBV28 and TRBJ1-2; a weak D match, TRBD1 (5 bases). CDR3 length: 13 residues. Trimming took 5 bases from V and 4 from J, leaving 11 bases between them. Germline V gene sequence: CDR1 MDHEN, CDR2 SYDVKM. CDR3 in amino acids: CASSTGTAYGYTF. The CDR3 DNA is TGTGCCAGCAGTACAGGCACAGCCTATGGCTACACCTTC.

In its sample, this clonotype was seen a few times. The chain joins TRBV5-1 to TRBJ2-5; D unresolved. Per germline, CDR1 SGHRS and CDR2 YFSETQ. Trimming shortened V by 0 bases and J by 5 bases, and 14 bases separated the two germline ends. The CDR3 is made up of 15 amino acids. As DNA, the CDR3 is TGCGCCAGCAGCTTGGAATGGGGATCATTGGAGACCCAGTACTTC. This sequence encodes CASSLEWGSLETQYF. Drawing the rest from reference TRBV5-1 and TRBJ2-5, the complete variable domain is KAGVTQTPRYLIKTRGQQVTLSCSPISGHRSVSWYQQTPGQGLQFLFEYFSETQRNKGNFPGRFSGRQFSNSRSEMNVSTLELGDSALYLCASSLEWGSLETQYFGPGTRLLVL.

Ten or more counts support this clonotype. This CDR3 is CASSISGGPPDTQYF. The CDR3 DNA reads as TGTGCCAGCAGCATTAGCGGGGGGCCGCCAGATACGCAGTATTTT. V and J are TRBV27 and TRBJ2-3, with 10 bases fitting TRBD2. This CDR3 is built from 15 residues. V shed 6 bases and J 4 bases; nucleotides not matched to a gene: 7. Germline V gives CDR1 MNHEY, CDR2 SMNVEV (reference sequence).

In this sample, this clonotype turned up many times. The rearrangement uses TRBV3-1 and TRBJ2-4; TRBD2 matches 7 bases. The J segment lost 0 bases and the V segment lost 0 bases, leaving 14 bases of the junction unmatched. Germline values: CDR1 LGHDT, CDR2 YNNKEL (reference sequence). The CDR3 runs 20 residues. The CDR3 nucleotides read TGTGCCAGCAGCCAAGATCTGGGGAGGGTTGGCGGTGTAGCCAAAAACATTCAGTACTTC. Translating it yields CASSQDLGRVGGVAKNIQYF.

The chain recombines TRBV2 with TRBJ2-7; 9 nucleotides match TRBD1. CDR3 length: 12 residues. Germline CDR1 and CDR2: SNHLY and FYNNEI. Unmatched junction bases numbered 4, after V lost 7 bases and J lost 6 bases. CDR3 bases: TGTGCCAGCACCATGGACAGGGGCGAGCAGTACTTC. Translation: CASTMDRGEQYF.

This chain links TRBV20-1 with TRBJ1-2; no reliable D call. This CDR3 contains 15 residues. V was cut by 0 bases and J by 4 bases, with 15 bases left in between. Germline values: CDR1 DFQATT, CDR2 SNEGSKA (reference sequence). The CDR3 bases are TGCAGTGCTAGAGAGGTTTCGACGGGAATCTATGGCTACACCTTC. Translated, it gives CSAREVSTGIYGYTF.